These 2 T cell receptor beta chains originate from one sample sequenced in a study of blood T cell repertoires in COVID-19. Sequencing was performed with immunoSEQ multiplex PCR; in TCRdb, only in-frame clones are kept and a portion is missing. The sample contains approximately 300,000 clones, approximately 92% of which appear only once. Sequencing used PBMCs or T cells enriched from blood (not recorded which). The receptors derive from a woman aged 25-40 years who had recovered from COVID-19.

V and J are TRBV6-2 or TRBV6-3 and TRBJ1-5; 7 bases are a match to TRBD1. Unmatched junction bases numbered 9, after V lost 6 bases and J lost 4 bases. The CDR3 extends over 15 amino acids. The germline V gene has CDR1 MNHEY and CDR2 SVGEGT. CDR3 protein: CASSDPTGWNQPQHF. As DNA, the CDR3 is TGTGCCAGCAGCGATCCGACAGGGTGGAATCAGCCCCAGCATTTT.

In the case of this clone: The sample contains more than one DNA sequence encoding this CDR3. The chain combines TRBV28 with TRBJ2-7, with a possible D match to TRBD1 (5 bases). The CDR3 is made up of 12 amino acids. Germline V CDR1 and CDR2: MDHEN, SYDVKM. V lost 6 bases and J 3 bases, leaving 9 bases between the germline ends. The CDR3 loop is CASSLQGYEQYF. The CDR3 DNA sequence: TGTGCCAGCAGCCTTCAGGGCTACGAGCAGTACTTC.